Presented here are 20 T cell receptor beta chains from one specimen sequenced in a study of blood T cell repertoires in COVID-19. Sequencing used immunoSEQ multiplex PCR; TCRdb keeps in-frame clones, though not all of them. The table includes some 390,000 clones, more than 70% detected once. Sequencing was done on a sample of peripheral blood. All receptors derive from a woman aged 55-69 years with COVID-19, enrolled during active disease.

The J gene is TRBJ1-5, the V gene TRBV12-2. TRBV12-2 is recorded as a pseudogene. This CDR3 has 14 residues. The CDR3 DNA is TGTGCACCAAAGCTAGAGTCCCCGAATCAGCCCCAGCATTTT. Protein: CAPKLESPNQPQHF.

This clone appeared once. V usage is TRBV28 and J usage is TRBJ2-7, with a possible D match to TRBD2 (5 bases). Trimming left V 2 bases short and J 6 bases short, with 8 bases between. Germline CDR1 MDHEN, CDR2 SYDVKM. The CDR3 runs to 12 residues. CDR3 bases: TGTGCCAGCAGTTTAGCCAGCGGCGAGCAGTACTTC. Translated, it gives CASSLASGEQYF.

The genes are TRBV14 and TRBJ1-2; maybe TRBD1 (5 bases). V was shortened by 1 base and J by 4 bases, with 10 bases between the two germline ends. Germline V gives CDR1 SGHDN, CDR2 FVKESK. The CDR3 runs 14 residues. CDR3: CASSQGRGIYGYTF. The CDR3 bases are TGTGCCAGCAGCCAAGGACGGGGGATCTATGGCTACACCTTC. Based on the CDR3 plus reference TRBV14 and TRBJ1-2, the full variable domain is EAGVTQFPSHSVIEKGQTVTLRCDPISGHDNLYWYRRVMGKEIKFLLHFVKESKQDESGMPNNRFLAERTGGTYSTLKVQPAELEDSGVYFCASSQGRGIYGYTFGSGTRLTVV.

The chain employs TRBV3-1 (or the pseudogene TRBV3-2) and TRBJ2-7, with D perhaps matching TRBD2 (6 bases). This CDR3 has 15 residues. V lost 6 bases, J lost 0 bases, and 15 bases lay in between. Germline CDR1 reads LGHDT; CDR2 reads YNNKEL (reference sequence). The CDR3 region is CASSRAAGSSYEQYF. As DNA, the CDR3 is TGTGCCAGCAGTCGAGCGGCGGGGAGCTCCTACGAGCAGTACTTC.

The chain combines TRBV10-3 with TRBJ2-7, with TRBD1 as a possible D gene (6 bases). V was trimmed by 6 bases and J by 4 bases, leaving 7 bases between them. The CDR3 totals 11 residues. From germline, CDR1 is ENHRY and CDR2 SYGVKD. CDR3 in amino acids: CAIRDRYEQYF. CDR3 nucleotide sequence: TGTGCCATCAGGGACAGATACGAGCAGTACTTC.

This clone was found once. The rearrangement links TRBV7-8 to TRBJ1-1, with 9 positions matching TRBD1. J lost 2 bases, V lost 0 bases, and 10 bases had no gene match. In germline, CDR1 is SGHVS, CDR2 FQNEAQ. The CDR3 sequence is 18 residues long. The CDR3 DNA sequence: TGTGCCAGCAGCTTAGCGACACGGACAGGGGCTCCTAACACTGAAGCTTTCTTT. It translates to CASSLATRTGAPNTEAFF.

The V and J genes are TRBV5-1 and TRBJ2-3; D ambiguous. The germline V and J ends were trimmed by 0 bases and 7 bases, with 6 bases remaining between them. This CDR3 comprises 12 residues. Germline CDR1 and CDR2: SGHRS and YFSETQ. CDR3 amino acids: CASSLESYTQYF. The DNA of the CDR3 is TGCGCCAGCAGCTTGGAATCTTATACGCAGTATTTT.

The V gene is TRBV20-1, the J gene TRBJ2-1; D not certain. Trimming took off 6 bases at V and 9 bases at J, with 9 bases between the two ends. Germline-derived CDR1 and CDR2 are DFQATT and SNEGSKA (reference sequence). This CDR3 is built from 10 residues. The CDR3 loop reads CSAAPGEQFF. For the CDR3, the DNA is TGCAGTGCAGCACCGGGTGAGCAGTTCTTC.

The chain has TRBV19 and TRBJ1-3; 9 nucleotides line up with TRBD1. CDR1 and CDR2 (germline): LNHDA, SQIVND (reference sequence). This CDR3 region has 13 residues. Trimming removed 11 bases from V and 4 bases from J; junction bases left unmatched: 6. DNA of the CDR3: TGTGCCGGCCGGGACAGGGAAGGAAACACCATATATTTT. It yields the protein CAGRDREGNTIYF.

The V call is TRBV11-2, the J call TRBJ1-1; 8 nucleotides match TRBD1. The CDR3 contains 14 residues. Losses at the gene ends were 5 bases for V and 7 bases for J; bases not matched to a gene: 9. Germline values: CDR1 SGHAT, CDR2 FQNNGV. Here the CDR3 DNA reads TGTGCCAGCAGCAAGGGGGACAGGCGAGGTGAAGCTTTCTTT. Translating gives CASSKGDRRGEAFF.

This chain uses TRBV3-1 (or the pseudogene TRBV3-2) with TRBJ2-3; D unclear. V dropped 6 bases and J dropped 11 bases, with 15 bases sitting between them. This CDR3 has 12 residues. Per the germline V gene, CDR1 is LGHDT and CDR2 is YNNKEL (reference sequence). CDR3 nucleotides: TGTGCCAGCAGGAGTCGGGTTTATGTGCAGTATTTT. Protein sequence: CASRSRVYVQYF.

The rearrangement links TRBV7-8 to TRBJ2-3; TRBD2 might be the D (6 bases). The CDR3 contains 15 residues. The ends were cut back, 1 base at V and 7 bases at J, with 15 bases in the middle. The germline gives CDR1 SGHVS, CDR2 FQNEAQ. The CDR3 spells CASSLGRGSRNTQYF. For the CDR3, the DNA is TGTGCCAGCAGCTTAGGGCGGGGTAGTCGGAATACGCAGTATTTT.

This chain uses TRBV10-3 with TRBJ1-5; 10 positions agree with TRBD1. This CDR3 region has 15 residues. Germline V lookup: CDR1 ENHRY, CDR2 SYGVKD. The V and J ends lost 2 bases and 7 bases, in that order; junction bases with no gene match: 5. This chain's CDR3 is CAISEPGTGDQPQHF. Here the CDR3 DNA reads TGTGCCATCAGTGAGCCAGGGACAGGGGACCAGCCCCAGCATTTT.

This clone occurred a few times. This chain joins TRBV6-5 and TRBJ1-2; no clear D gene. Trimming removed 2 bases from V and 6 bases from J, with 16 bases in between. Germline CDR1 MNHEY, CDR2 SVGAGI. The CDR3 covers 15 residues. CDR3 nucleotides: TGTGCCAGCAGTTACGGAGACCCTCTTTTGGATGGCTACACCTTC. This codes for CASSYGDPLLDGYTF.

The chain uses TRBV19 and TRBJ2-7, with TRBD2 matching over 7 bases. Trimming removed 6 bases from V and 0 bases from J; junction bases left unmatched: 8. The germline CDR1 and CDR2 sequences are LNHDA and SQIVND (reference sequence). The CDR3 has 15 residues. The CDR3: CASRNQGGSSYEQYF. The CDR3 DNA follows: TGTGCCAGTAGAAATCAGGGAGGGAGCTCCTACGAGCAGTACTTC.

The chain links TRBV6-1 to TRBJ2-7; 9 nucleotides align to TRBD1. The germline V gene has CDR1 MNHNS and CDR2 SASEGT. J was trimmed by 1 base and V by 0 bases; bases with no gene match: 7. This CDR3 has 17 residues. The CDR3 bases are TGTGCCAGCAGTGAAGCATTAACGGGGACAGGGTCCTACGAGCAGTACTTC. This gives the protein CASSEALTGTGSYEQYF.

The CDR3 spells CASSLGAGHGYTF. The CDR3 DNA is TGTGCCAGCAGCTTGGGGGCAGGGCATGGCTACACCTTC. The V gene is TRBV5-6, the J gene TRBJ1-2; TRBD1 is a possible D gene (5 bases). The germline CDR1 and CDR2 sequences are SGHDT and YYEEEE. The V end was cut by 0 bases, the J end by 6 bases, with 9 bases between. This CDR3 spans 13 amino acids.

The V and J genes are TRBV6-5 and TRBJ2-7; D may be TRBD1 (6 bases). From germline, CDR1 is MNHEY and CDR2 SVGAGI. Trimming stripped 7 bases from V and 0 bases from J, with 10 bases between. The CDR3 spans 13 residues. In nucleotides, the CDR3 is TGTGCCAGCAACAGGGCAAGCTCCTACGAGCAGTACTTC. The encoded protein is CASNRASSYEQYF.

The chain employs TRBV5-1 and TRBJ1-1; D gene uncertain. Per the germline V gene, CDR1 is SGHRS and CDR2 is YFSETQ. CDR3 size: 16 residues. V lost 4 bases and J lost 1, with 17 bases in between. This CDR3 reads CASSPPSLRSNTEAFF. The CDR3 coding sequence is TGCGCCAGCAGCCCACCATCTCTAAGATCGAACACTGAAGCTTTCTTT.

The CDR3 sequence: CASSYSRVNLVYTF. The CDR3 DNA follows: TGTGCCAGCAGTTACTCGAGGGTCAATCTTGTCTACACCTTC. V usage is TRBV6-5 and J usage is TRBJ1-2; no reliable D call. Germline V gives CDR1 MNHEY, CDR2 SVGAGI. Trimming left V 0 bases short and J 10 bases short, with 15 bases between. The CDR3 consists of 14 residues.